One and the same sample provided the 9 T cell receptor beta chains below, sequenced in a study of blood T cell repertoires in COVID-19. TCRdb's copy holds only in-frame clones and misses some; the assay was immunoSEQ multiplex PCR. The sample lists a few hundred thousand clones; around nine tenths were seen once. Sequenced sample: peripheral blood. The origin of the receptors is a man under 40 with acute or convalescent COVID-19.

This chain joins TRBV9 and TRBJ1-4; D unresolved. This CDR3 is built from 13 residues. Between the trimmed V and J ends, which lost 0 bases and 8 bases, there was a span of 8 bases. From germline, CDR1 is SGDLS and CDR2 YYNGEE. This CDR3 reads CASSVGSTEKLFF. The CDR3 nucleotides are TGTGCCAGCAGCGTAGGCTCGACAGAAAAACTGTTTTTT.

The rearrangement joins TRBV14 to TRBJ1-2; D not resolved. The germline V gene has CDR1 SGHDN and CDR2 FVKESK. The CDR3 runs 14 residues. V was trimmed by 4 bases and J by 8 bases, leaving 17 bases between them. The CDR3 spells CASSPRGSRDGYTF. The CDR3 DNA follows: TGTGCCAGCAGCCCCAGAGGGTCCCGCGACGGCTACACCTTC.

The DNA of the CDR3 is TGTGCCAGCAGGATGAGAAACTATGGCTACACCTTC. Translated: CASRMRNYGYTF. This chain links TRBV5-6 with TRBJ1-2; D unclear. V lost 5 bases and J 2 bases, leaving 7 bases between the germline ends. The CDR3 is 12 residues long. Germline assignment: CDR1 SGHDT and CDR2 YYEEEE.

The V and J genes are TRBV6-4 and TRBJ1-2, with D perhaps matching TRBD1 (5 bases). CDR1 and CDR2 from the germline V gene are MRHNA and SNTAGT. The CDR3 is 15 residues long. Trimming stripped 3 bases from V and 8 bases from J, with 19 bases between. The CDR3 DNA reads as TGTGCCAGCAGTGAGAACGGGGGGTTGGCCCTGGGCTACACCTTC. Translated, it gives CASSENGGLALGYTF.

The chain recombines TRBV7-9 with TRBJ1-3; the D gene is possibly TRBD1 (6 bases). Trimming left V 5 bases short and J 0 bases short, with 17 bases between. The CDR3 has 17 amino acids. Per the germline V gene, CDR1 is SEHNR and CDR2 is FQNEAQ (reference sequence). The CDR3 bases are TGTGCCAGCAGCATAAACCGGGACACTAGCTCTGGAAACACCATATATTTT. This codes for CASSINRDTSSGNTIYF. The whole variable domain, remainder taken from reference TRBV7-9 and TRBJ1-3, is DTGVSQNPRHKITKRGQNVTFRCDPISEHNRLYWYRQTLGQGPEFLTYFQNEAQLEKSRLLSDRFSAERPKGSFSTLEIQRTEQGDSAMYLCASSINRDTSSGNTIYFGEGSWLTVV.

CDR3 protein: CASNPGTEYNEQYF. The CDR3, as DNA: TGTGCCAGCAACCCCGGGACAGAGTATAACGAGCAGTACTTC. This chain connects TRBV9 to TRBJ2-7, with 7 positions matching TRBD1. The V gene end was trimmed by 6 bases and the J gene end by 5 bases; junction bases not matched to a gene: 11. CDR3 length: 14 residues. Germline assignment: CDR1 SGDLS and CDR2 YYNGEE.

The chain links TRBV5-4 to TRBJ1-6, with D unresolved. The V gene lost 0 bases and the J gene lost 5 bases, with 9 bases spanning the gap. Germline lookup yields CDR1 SGHNT and CDR2 YYREEE (reference sequence). CDR3 length: 15 residues. CDR3 bases: TGTGCCAGCAGCTTGGGAGCTGGAGATAATTCACCCCTCCACTTT. Protein product: CASSLGAGDNSPLHF.

The gene calls are TRBV7-3 and TRBJ1-1; TRBD1 matches 7 bases. The CDR3 is 13 residues long. Germline V CDR1 and CDR2: SGHTA, FQGTGA. The junction had 8 bases not matched to a gene; V was cut back by 6 bases and J by 7 bases. CDR3 DNA sequence: TGTGCCAGCAGGACGAGGACAGGATTTGAAGCTTTCTTT. Protein sequence: CASRTRTGFEAFF.

The CDR3 DNA follows: TGCGCCAGCAGCTTGCTATGGACTAGCGGGGGGATCGGGGAGCTGTTTTTT. It is translated as CASSLLWTSGGIGELFF. This rearrangement joins TRBV5-1 to TRBJ2-2; TRBD2 agrees at 14 bases. Per germline, CDR1 SGHRS and CDR2 YFSETQ. The trim removed 1 base at V and 7 bases at J, leaving 6 bases unmatched. The CDR3 has 17 residues.